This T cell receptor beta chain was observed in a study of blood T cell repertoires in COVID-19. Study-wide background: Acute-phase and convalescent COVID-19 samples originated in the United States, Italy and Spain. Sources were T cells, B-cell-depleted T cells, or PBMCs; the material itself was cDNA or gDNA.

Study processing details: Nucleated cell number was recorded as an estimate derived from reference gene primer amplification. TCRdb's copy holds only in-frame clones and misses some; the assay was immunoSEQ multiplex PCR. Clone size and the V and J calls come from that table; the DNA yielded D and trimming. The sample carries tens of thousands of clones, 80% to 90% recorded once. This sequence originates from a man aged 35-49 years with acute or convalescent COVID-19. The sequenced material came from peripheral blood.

DNA for the CDR3: TGTGCCAGCCGGGACAGGGTCCACGAGCAGTACTTC. This gives the protein CASRDRVHEQYF. The V and J genes are TRBV6-5 and TRBJ2-7; 9 bases map to TRBD1. From germline, CDR1 is MNHEY and CDR2 SVGAGI. CDR3 length: 12 amino acids. Trimming cost V 8 bases and J 5 bases; bases outside gene matches: 4.